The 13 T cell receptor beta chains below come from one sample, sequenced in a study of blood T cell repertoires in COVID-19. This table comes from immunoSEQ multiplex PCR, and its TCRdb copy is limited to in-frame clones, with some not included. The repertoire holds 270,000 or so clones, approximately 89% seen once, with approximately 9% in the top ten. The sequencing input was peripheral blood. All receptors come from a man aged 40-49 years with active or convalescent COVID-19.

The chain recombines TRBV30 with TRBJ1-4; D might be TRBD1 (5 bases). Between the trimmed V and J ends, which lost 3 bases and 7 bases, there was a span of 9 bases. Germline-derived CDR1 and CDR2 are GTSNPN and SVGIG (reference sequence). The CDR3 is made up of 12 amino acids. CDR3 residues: CAWRTEVEKLFF. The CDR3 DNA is TGTGCCTGGAGGACAGAGGTTGAAAAACTGTTTTTT.

CDR3 nucleotide sequence: TGCGCCAGCAGCCTTTCCGGGACAGGGCACCAACGTGAGCAGTTCTTC. Translation gives CASSLSGTGHQREQFF. J is TRBJ2-1 and V is TRBV5-1; TRBD1 aligns across 9 bases. The CDR3 is made up of 16 amino acids. V lost 4 bases and J lost 9; bases outside the gene matches: 14. CDR1 and CDR2 from the germline V gene are SGHRS and YFSETQ.

The CDR3 coding sequence is TGCGCCAGCAGCGGGACTAGCGGGAGGCCCTACAATGAGCAGTTCTTC. Protein sequence: CASSGTSGRPYNEQFF. The genes are TRBV10-2 and TRBJ2-1; 15 bases match TRBD2. Germline values: CDR1 WSHSY, CDR2 SAAADI. The CDR3 has 16 residues. The J segment lost 2 bases and the V segment lost 6 bases, leaving 2 bases of the junction unmatched.

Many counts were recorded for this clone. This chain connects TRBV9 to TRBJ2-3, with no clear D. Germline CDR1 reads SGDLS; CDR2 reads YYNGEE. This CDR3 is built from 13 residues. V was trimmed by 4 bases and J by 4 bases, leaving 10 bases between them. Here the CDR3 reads CASSPPAADTQYF. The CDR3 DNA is TGTGCCAGCAGCCCCCCGGCGGCAGATACGCAGTATTTT.

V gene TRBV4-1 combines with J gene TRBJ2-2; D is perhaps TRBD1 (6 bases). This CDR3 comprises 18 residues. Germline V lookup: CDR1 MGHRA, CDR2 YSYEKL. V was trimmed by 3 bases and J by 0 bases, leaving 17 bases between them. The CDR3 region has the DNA TGCGCCAGCAGCCAGAAACCCTCCCGGGACACGAACACCGGGGAGCTGTTTTTT. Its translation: CASSQKPSRDTNTGELFF.

The CDR3 sequence is CSVETPSGGYEQYF. DNA of the CDR3: TGCAGCGTTGAAACCCCTAGCGGGGGCTACGAGCAGTACTTC. The chain carries TRBV29-1 and TRBJ2-7, with 10 bases fitting TRBD2. V was clipped by 2 bases and J by 3 bases; unmatched bases: 4. Per germline, CDR1 SQVTM and CDR2 ANQGSEA. This CDR3 contains 14 residues.

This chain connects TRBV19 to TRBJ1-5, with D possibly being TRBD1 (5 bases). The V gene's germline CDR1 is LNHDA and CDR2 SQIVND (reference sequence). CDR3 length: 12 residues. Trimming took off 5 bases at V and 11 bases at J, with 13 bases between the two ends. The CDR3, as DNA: TGTGCCAGTAGTCTCTCCCGGGGGGCCCAGCATTTT. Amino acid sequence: CASSLSRGAQHF.

CDR3 residues: CASSYSGGESEAFF. CDR3 sequence (DNA): TGTGCCAGCAGTTACTCAGGGGGGGAATCTGAAGCTTTCTTT. J is TRBJ1-1 and V is TRBV6-2 or TRBV6-3, with D possibly TRBD1 on 6 matching bases. Germline V gene sequence: CDR1 MNHEY, CDR2 SVGEGT. V was cut by 0 bases and J by 6 bases, with 11 bases left in between. This CDR3 region has 14 residues.

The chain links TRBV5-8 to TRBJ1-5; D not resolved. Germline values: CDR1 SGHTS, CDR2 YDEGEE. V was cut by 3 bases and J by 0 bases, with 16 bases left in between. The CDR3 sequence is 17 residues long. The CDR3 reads CASSSDLTGISNQPQHF. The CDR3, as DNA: TGTGCCAGCAGCTCCGACCTAACCGGGATTAGCAATCAGCCCCAGCATTTT.

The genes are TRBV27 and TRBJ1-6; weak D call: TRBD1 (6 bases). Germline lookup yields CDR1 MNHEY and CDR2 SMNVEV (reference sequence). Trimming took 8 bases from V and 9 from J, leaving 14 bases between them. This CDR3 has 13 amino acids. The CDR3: CASGRGGGSPLHF. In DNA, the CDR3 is TGTGCCAGCGGGAGGGGGGGTGGTTCACCCCTCCACTTT.

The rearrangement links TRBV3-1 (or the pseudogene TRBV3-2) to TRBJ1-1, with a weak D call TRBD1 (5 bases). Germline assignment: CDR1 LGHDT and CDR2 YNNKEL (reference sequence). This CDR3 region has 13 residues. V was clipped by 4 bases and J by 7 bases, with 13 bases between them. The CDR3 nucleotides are TGTGCCAGCAGCCTAAGTGGGGGGGATGAAGCTTTCTTT. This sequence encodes CASSLSGGDEAFF.

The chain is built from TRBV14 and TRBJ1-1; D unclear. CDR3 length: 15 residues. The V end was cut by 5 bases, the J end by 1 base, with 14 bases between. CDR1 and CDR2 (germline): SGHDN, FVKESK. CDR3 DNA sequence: TGTGCCAGCAGCTCTACGCTCGTTTCGAACACTGAAGCTTTCTTT. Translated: CASSSTLVSNTEAFF.

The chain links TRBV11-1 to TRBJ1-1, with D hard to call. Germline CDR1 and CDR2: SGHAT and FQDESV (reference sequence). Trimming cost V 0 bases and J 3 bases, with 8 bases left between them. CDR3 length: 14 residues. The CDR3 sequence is CASSLAVEDTEAFF. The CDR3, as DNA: TGTGCCAGCAGCTTAGCGGTCGAGGACACTGAAGCTTTCTTT.